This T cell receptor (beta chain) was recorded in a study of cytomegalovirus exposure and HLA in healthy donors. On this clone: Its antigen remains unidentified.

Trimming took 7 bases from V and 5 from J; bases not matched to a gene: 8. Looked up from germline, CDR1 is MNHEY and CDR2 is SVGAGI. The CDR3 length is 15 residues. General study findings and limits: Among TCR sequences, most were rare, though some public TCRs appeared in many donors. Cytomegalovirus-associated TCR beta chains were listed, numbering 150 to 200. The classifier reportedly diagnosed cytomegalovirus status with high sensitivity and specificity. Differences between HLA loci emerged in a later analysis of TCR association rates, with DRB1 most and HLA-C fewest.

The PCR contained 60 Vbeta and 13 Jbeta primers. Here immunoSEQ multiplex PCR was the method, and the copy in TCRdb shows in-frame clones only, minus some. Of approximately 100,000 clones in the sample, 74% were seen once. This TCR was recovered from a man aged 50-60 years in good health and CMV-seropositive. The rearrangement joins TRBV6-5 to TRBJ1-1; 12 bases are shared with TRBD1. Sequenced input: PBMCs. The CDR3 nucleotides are TGTGCCAGCATCCGGGACAGGGGGCGCGGGACTGAAGCTTTCTTT. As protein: CASIRDRGRGTEAFF.